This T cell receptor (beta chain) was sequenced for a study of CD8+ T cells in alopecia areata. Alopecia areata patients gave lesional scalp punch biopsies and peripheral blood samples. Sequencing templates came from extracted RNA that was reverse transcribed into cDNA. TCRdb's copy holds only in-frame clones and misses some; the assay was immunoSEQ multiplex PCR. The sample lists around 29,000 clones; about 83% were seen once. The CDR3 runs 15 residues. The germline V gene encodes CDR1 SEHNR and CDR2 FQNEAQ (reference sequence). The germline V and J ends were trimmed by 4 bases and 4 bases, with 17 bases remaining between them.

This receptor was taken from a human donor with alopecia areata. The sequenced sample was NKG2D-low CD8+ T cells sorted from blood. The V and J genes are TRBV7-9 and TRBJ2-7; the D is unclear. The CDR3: CASSSAGSWIYEQYF. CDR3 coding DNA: TGTGCCAGCAGCTCCGCTGGTAGCTGGATTTACGAGCAGTACTTC.